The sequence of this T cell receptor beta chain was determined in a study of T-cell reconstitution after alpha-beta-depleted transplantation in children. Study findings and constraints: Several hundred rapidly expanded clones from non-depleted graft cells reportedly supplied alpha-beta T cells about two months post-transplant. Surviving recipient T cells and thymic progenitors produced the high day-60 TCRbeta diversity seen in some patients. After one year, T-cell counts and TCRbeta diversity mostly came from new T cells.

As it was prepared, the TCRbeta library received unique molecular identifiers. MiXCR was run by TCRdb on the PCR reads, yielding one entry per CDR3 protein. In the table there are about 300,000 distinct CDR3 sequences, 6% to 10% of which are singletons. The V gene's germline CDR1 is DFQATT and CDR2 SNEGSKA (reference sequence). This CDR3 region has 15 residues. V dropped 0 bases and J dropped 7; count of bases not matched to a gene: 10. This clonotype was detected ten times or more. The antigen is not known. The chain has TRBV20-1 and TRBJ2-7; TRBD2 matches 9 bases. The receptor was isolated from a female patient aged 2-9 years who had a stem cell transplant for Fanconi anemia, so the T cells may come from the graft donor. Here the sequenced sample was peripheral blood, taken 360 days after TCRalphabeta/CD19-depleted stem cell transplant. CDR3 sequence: CSARDRRLAGWEQYF. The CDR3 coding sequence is TGCAGTGCTAGAGATAGGCGGCTAGCGGGATGGGAGCAGTACTTC.